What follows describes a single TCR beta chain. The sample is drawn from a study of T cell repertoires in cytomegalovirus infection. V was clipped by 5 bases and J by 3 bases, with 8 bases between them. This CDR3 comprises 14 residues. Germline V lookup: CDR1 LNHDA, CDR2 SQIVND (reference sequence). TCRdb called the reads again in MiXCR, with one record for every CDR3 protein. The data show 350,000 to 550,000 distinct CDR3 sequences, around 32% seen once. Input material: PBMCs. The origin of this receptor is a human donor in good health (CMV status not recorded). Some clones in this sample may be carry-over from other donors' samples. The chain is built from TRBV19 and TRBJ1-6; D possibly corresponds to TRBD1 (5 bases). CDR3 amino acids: CASSAGIYNSPLHF. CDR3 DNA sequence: TGTGCCAGTAGTGCAGGGATCTATAATTCACCCCTCCACTTT.